A selection of T cell receptor beta chains follows, all from one sample in a study of response to subunit inactivated influenza vaccine. From the RT-PCR reads, TCRdb called clonotypes with MiXCR, one entry per CDR3 protein. The sample includes 490,000 or so distinct CDR3 sequences, approximately 7.6% of them seen just once. Sample: PBMCs from blood, taken less than 30 months after vaccination. These receptor sequences come from a man aged 45-69 years who received an inactivated influenza vaccine. The CDR3 runs from the conserved cysteine through the conserved F or W. D genes are given only for firm matches. Clone size is not always given. Where it is, it says once, few, many or a class for expanded clones.

>TRBD1|-|TRBJ2-2|15|TRBV20-1
CSASGTGVTTGELFF
TGCAGTGCTAGTGGGACAGGGGTGACCACCGGGGAGCTGTTTTTT
>-|few|TRBJ1-3|12|TRBV12-3/TRBV12-4
CASSAIGNTIYF
TGTGCCAGCAGCGCTATAGGAAACACCATATATTTT
>-|many|TRBJ2-2|12|TRBV6-2/TRBV6-3
CASTYNTGELFF
TGTGCCAGCACCTATAATACCGGGGAGCTGTTTTTT
>TRBD2|few|TRBJ2-1|17|TRBV20-1
CSARGGLAGGSVNEQFF
TGCAGTGCTAGAGGGGGACTAGCGGGAGGGTCGGTCAATGAGCAGTTCTTC
>-|few|TRBJ1-5|13|TRBV6-6
CATKGMSNQPQHF
TGTGCCACCAAGGGGATGTCCAATCAGCCCCAGCATTTT
>TRBD2|-|TRBJ2-1|16|TRBV12-3/TRBV12-4
CASSLSGTSGSNEQFF
TGTGCCAGCAGTTTGTCCGGGACTAGCGGGAGTAATGAGCAGTTCTTC
>-|few|TRBJ1-2|14|TRBV15
CATSRVSVGDGYTF
TGTGCCACCAGCAGAGTGTCTGTGGGAGATGGCTACACCTTC
>TRBD2|few|TRBJ2-2|13|TRBV6-2/TRBV6-3
CASSYVAGGELFF
TGTGCCAGCAGTTACGTAGCGGGAGGGGAGCTGTTTTTT
>-|many|TRBJ2-1|13|TRBV2
CASHLGSYNEQFF
TGTGCCAGTCACTTGGGCTCCTACAATGAGCAGTTCTTC
>-|-|TRBJ2-3|14|TRBV6-5
CASSYAGAVDTQYF
TGTGCCAGCAGTTACGCGGGGGCCGTGGATACGCAGTATTTT
>-|few|TRBJ2-3|14|TRBV5-1
CASLTTGGADTQYF
TGCGCCAGCCTCACTACCGGGGGTGCAGATACGCAGTATTTT
>TRBD2|-|TRBJ2-1|14|TRBV28
CATSSGSSYNEQFF
TGTGCCACCTCGAGCGGGAGCTCCTACAATGAGCAGTTCTTC
>-|few|TRBJ2-7|16|TRBV20-1
CSARDIRRGNSYEQYF
TGCAGTGCTAGAGATATTCGGCGAGGGAACTCCTACGAGCAGTACTTC
>-|few|TRBJ2-7|15|TRBV4-1
CASSQGGRNSYEQYF
TGCGCCAGCAGCCAAGGGGGGAGGAATTCCTACGAGCAGTACTTC
>TRBD2|few|TRBJ2-2|14|TRBV20-1
CSASDGGSFGELFF
TGCAGTGCTAGTGACGGCGGGAGTTTCGGGGAGCTGTTTTTT
>-|-|TRBJ1-3|15|TRBV12-3/TRBV12-4
CASSLGTISGNTIYF
TGTGCCAGCAGTTTAGGAACTATCTCTGGAAACACCATATATTTT
>TRBD1|few|TRBJ1-6|17|TRBV27
CASSLFGDRDYNSPLHF
TGTGCCAGCAGTTTATTTGGGGACAGGGACTATAATTCACCCCTCCACTTT
>-|few|TRBJ2-4|16|TRBV5-1
CASSLVSSLAKNIQYF
TGCGCCAGCAGCTTGGTCTCCAGTTTAGCCAAAAACATTCAGTACTTC
>-|-|TRBJ1-3|16|TRBV6-5
CASSYSGGGSGNTIYF
TGTGCCAGCAGTTACTCCGGCGGGGGATCAGGAAACACCATATATTTT
>TRBD2|few|TRBJ2-5|16|TRBV12-3/TRBV12-4
CASSSYSGGAEETQYF
TGTGCCAGCAGTTCATATAGCGGGGGGGCCGAAGAGACCCAGTACTTC
>TRBD1|-|TRBJ2-7|15|TRBV28
CASRSPRDRGYEQYF
TGTGCCAGCAGATCCCCCCGGGACAGGGGTTACGAGCAGTACTTC
>TRBD2|many|TRBJ2-1|14|TRBV3-1
CASSLQLGGSEQFF
TGTGCCAGCAGTCTCCAATTGGGGGGGTCCGAGCAGTTCTTC
>TRBD2|many|TRBJ2-2|15|TRBV28
CASTLAGGNTGELFF
TGTGCCAGCACCCTTGCGGGGGGGAACACCGGGGAGCTGTTTTTT
>-|-|TRBJ2-1|14|TRBV29-1
CSVEIRESYNEQFF
TGCAGCGTTGAAATCCGGGAGTCCTACAATGAGCAGTTCTTC